Below, 32 T cell receptor beta chains from the same sample are listed, as sequenced in a study of blood T cell repertoires in COVID-19. Produced via immunoSEQ multiplex PCR; TCRdb's table is partial and in-frame only. The profile shows fewer than 250,000 clones, roughly nine tenths of them singletons. Material for sequencing was peripheral blood. Receptors originate from a woman aged 45 to 65 with acute or convalescent COVID-19.

The rearrangement uses TRBV30 and TRBJ1-1; maybe TRBD1 (5 bases). There are 14 residues in the CDR3. The germline CDR1 and CDR2 sequences are GTSNPN and SVGIG (reference sequence). Trimming took off 3 bases at V and 1 base at J, with 12 bases between the two ends. The chain's CDR3 is CAWSLDIENTEAFF. In DNA form, the CDR3 reads TGTGCCTGGAGCCTGGACATCGAGAACACTGAAGCTTTCTTT.

CDR3 nucleotide sequence: TGTGCCAGCAGCCCGTCACAGTACACTGAAGCTTTCTTT. Translating it yields CASSPSQYTEAFF. The gene calls are TRBV6-5 and TRBJ1-1, with no clear D. V was clipped by 6 bases and J by 3 bases, with 11 bases between them. Germline V gene data show CDR1 as MNHEY and CDR2 as SVGAGI. CDR3 length: 13 amino acids.

The chain is built from TRBV13 and TRBJ1-6; 11 nucleotides agree with TRBD1. With V trimmed by 5 bases and J by 9 bases, 3 bases remained unmatched. CDR3 length equals 14 residues. Germline V gene lookup returns CDR1 PRHDT and CDR2 FYEKMQ (reference sequence). CDR3 nucleotides: TGTGCCAGCAGCCCGGACAGGGGGCCTTCACCCCTCCACTTT. Translated, it gives CASSPDRGPSPLHF.

This chain connects TRBV5-6 to TRBJ2-2; maybe TRBD2 (6 bases). The CDR3 contains 18 residues. Germline V gene sequence: CDR1 SGHDT, CDR2 YYEEEE. V lost 4 bases and J 5 bases, leaving 24 bases between the germline ends. Written as DNA, the CDR3 is TGTGCCAGCAGCGCCGGGCTGGGTCGGGGGATCGATACCGGGGAGCTGTTTTTT. Its translation is CASSAGLGRGIDTGELFF. The full variable domain, its missing parts supplied by reference TRBV5-6 and TRBJ2-2, is DAGVTQSPTHLIKTRGQQVTLRCSPKSGHDTVSWYQQALGQGPQFIFQYYEEEERQRGNFPDRFSGHQFPNYSSELNVNALLLGDSALYLCASSAGLGRGIDTGELFFGEGSRLTVL.

This chain uses TRBV5-4 with TRBJ2-1; weak D call: TRBD2 (6 bases). With 7 bases removed from V and 7 bases from J, the gap between germline ends came to 15 bases. Germline CDR1 is SGHNT and CDR2 is YYREEE (reference sequence). The CDR3 totals 13 residues. CDR3 nucleotide sequence: TGTGCCAGCTCTTCCGTGGAGGGAAATGAGCAGTTCTTC. It translates to CASSSVEGNEQFF.

As concerns this clone: Given a much more abundant clone one base away, this may be a read error. V and J are TRBV5-1 and TRBJ2-2; 8 bases map to TRBD1. The germline CDR1 and CDR2 sequences are SGHRS and YFSETQ. J lost 4 bases, V lost 4 bases, and 6 bases had no gene match. This CDR3 spans 15 amino acids. The CDR3 DNA follows: TGCGCCAGCAGCGCCGGGACAGGATCCACCGGGGAGCTGTTTTTT. Translation: CASSAGTGSTGELFF.

The chain carries TRBV7-9 and TRBJ2-7, with a possible D match to TRBD1 (6 bases). The CDR3 sequence is 14 residues long. Trimming cost V 5 bases and J 4 bases, with 15 bases left between them. CDR1 and CDR2 from the germline V gene are SEHNR and FQNEAQ (reference sequence). The CDR3 region has the DNA TGTGCCAGCAGCCCCAAACAGGGAACATACGAGCAGTACTTC. This gives the protein CASSPKQGTYEQYF.

This clone was seen only a few times. J is TRBJ2-7 and V is TRBV5-1, with TRBD2 matching 9 bases. This CDR3 region has 13 residues. Germline values: CDR1 SGHRS, CDR2 YFSETQ. With 2 bases clipped from V and 10 bases from J, the junction kept 7 bases outside the gene matches. The CDR3 is CASSLGREGTQYF. The CDR3 DNA is TGCGCCAGCAGCTTAGGGCGGGAGGGAACCCAGTACTTC.

The chain couples TRBV6-2 or TRBV6-3 to TRBJ2-7, with D possibly matching TRBD1 (5 bases). The ends were cut back, 6 bases at V and 6 bases at J, with 12 bases in the middle. The CDR3 runs 12 residues. The germline gives CDR1 MNHEY, CDR2 SVGEGT. The CDR3 protein is CASSNRQGEQYF. DNA of the CDR3: TGTGCCAGCAGCAACCGCCAGGGCGAGCAGTACTTC.

V and J are TRBV5-5 and TRBJ2-7, with 8 bases fitting TRBD2. J was trimmed by 5 bases and V by 5 bases; bases with no gene match: 9. This CDR3 spans 14 amino acids. Looked up from germline, CDR1 is SGHKS and CDR2 is YYEKEE (reference sequence). CDR3 coding DNA: TGTGCCAGCAGTCTCAGCGGGAGCGAACACGAGCAGTACTTC. Amino acid sequence: CASSLSGSEHEQYF. The full variable domain, completed using reference TRBV5-5 and TRBJ2-7, is DAGVTQSPTHLIKTRGQQVTLRCSPISGHKSVSWYQQVLGQGPQFIFQYYEKEERGRGNFPDRFSARQFPNYSSELNVNALLLGDSALYLCASSLSGSEHEQYFGPGTRLTVT.

The chain employs TRBV28 and TRBJ2-7; D is possibly TRBD2 (6 bases). The germline V gene encodes CDR1 MDHEN and CDR2 SYDVKM. The CDR3 is 14 amino acids. Between the trimmed V and J ends, which lost 6 bases and 3 bases, there was a span of 15 bases. The CDR3 here is CASSLEGKSYEQYF. In DNA, the CDR3 is TGTGCCAGCAGCTTGGAGGGAAAGAGCTACGAGCAGTACTTC.

V gene TRBV10-3 combines with J gene TRBJ2-5; 7 bases are a match to TRBD1. CDR1 is ENHRY, CDR2 SYGVKD, per germline. The CDR3 is made up of 12 amino acids. The J segment lost 5 bases and the V segment lost 10 bases, leaving 7 bases of the junction unmatched. The CDR3 loop reads CATQGDGETQYF. In nucleotides, the CDR3 is TGTGCCACCCAGGGGGATGGGGAGACCCAGTACTTC.

The J gene is TRBJ2-1, the V gene TRBV7-3, with TRBD1 as a possible D gene (5 bases). V dropped 5 bases and J dropped 3 bases, with 11 bases sitting between them. The CDR3 is 14 residues long. Germline CDR1 SGHTA, CDR2 FQGTGA. CDR3 region: CASSPRQGYNEQFF. CDR3 nucleotide sequence: TGTGCCAGCAGCCCCCGGCAGGGCTACAATGAGCAGTTCTTC.

The rearrangement uses TRBV7-2 and TRBJ2-5, with 8 bases fitting TRBD2. The CDR3 is made up of 16 amino acids. Trimming cost V 0 bases and J 2 bases; bases outside gene matches: 5. CDR1 and CDR2 (germline): SGHTA, FQGNSA. The CDR3 coding sequence is TGTGCCAGCAGCTTAGCGCTCGGGAGGGCTCAAGAGACCCAGTACTTC. Translation gives CASSLALGRAQETQYF.

The rearrangement links TRBV12-3 or TRBV12-4 to TRBJ1-1; D perhaps matches TRBD1 (6 bases). The CDR3 spans 13 residues. The V and J ends lost 5 bases and 5 bases respectively, with 12 bases between them. CDR3 coding DNA: TGTGCCAGCAGTACGAACAGGGAGACTGAAGCTTTCTTT. Protein: CASSTNRETEAFF.

The gene calls are TRBV5-4 and TRBJ2-1, with D possibly being TRBD2 (5 bases). The V and J ends lost 1 base and 4 bases respectively, with 9 bases between them. Germline V CDR1 and CDR2: SGHNT, YYREEE (reference sequence). The CDR3 runs to 14 residues. The CDR3 loop is CASSLNGMYNEQFF. Here the CDR3 DNA reads TGTGCCAGCAGCTTGAACGGGATGTACAATGAGCAGTTCTTC.

The chain joins TRBV6-5 to TRBJ1-2; tentatively, D is TRBD1 (6 bases). This CDR3 contains 12 residues. V dropped 5 bases and J dropped 2 bases, with 6 bases sitting between them. Germline V CDR1 and CDR2: MNHEY, SVGAGI. The CDR3 sequence: CASSTGNYGYTF. The CDR3 DNA follows: TGTGCCAGCAGTACAGGGAACTATGGCTACACCTTC.

The table lists this clone with a count of one. The chain joins TRBV14 to TRBJ2-7; TRBD1 matches at 8 bases. V lost 4 bases and J lost 7; bases outside the gene matches: 9. The CDR3 extends over 14 amino acids. Germline V lookup: CDR1 SGHDN, CDR2 FVKESK. CDR3 DNA: TGTGCCAGCAGCCCCGGGACAGGAGCCCGGGAGCAGTACTTC. This encodes CASSPGTGAREQYF.

This chain connects TRBV5-1 to TRBJ2-3; TRBD2 matches at 7 bases. This CDR3 contains 17 residues. With V trimmed by 7 bases and J by 4 bases, 18 bases remained unmatched. Germline assignment: CDR1 SGHRS and CDR2 YFSETQ. CDR3 DNA sequence: TGCGCCAGCCATTGGGGCGGGAGAGGGGTTACGGCAGATACGCAGTATTTT. This gives the protein CASHWGGRGVTADTQYF. Based on the CDR3 plus reference TRBV5-1 and TRBJ2-3, the full variable domain is KAGVTQTPRYLIKTRGQQVTLSCSPISGHRSVSWYQQTPGQGLQFLFEYFSETQRNKGNFPGRFSGRQFSNSRSEMNVSTLELGDSALYLCASHWGGRGVTADTQYFGPGTRLTVL.

The rearrangement links TRBV14 to TRBJ1-2, with 10 bases identical to TRBD1. The CDR3 runs to 15 residues. CDR1 is SGHDN, CDR2 FVKESK, per germline. The V and J ends lost 6 bases and 1 base, in that order; junction bases with no gene match: 5. Here the CDR3 reads CASSPGTGVNYGYTF. The CDR3 nucleotides are TGTGCCAGCAGTCCCGGGACAGGGGTTAACTATGGCTACACCTTC. The full variable domain, in which reference TRBV14 and TRBJ1-2 provide the parts outside the CDR3, is EAGVTQFPSHSVIEKGQTVTLRCDPISGHDNLYWYRRVMGKEIKFLLHFVKESKQDESGMPNNRFLAERTGGTYSTLKVQPAELEDSGVYFCASSPGTGVNYGYTFGSGTRLTVV.

The CDR3 region is CASRLQVSGELFF. CDR3 bases: TGTGCCAGCAGGTTACAGGTCTCCGGGGAGCTGTTTTTT. The chain combines TRBV7-3 with TRBJ2-2; a weak D match, TRBD1 (5 bases). Looked up from germline, CDR1 is SGHTA and CDR2 is FQGTGA. The germline V and J ends were trimmed by 6 bases and 6 bases, with 11 bases remaining between them. The CDR3 spans 13 residues.

The chain recombines TRBV11-3 with TRBJ1-6; D not resolved. V lost 2 bases to trimming and J lost 1 base, with 3 bases between them. Germline CDR1 SGHNT, CDR2 YENEEA. The length of the CDR3 is 14 residues. CDR3 region: CASSLYSYNSPLHF. The CDR3 DNA sequence: TGTGCCAGCAGCTTATATTCCTATAATTCACCCCTCCACTTT.

This chain uses TRBV7-2 with TRBJ1-2; D remains ambiguous. Trimming pared 6 bases from V and 0 bases from J, leaving 11 bases between. The CDR3 sequence is 14 residues long. Germline-derived CDR1 and CDR2 are SGHTA and FQGNSA. CDR3 in amino acids: CASSNDGANYGYTF. CDR3 DNA: TGTGCCAGCAGTAATGACGGAGCTAACTATGGCTACACCTTC.

The chain recombines TRBV27 with TRBJ1-1; 12 bases are shared with TRBD1. The CDR3 spans 16 residues. The germline CDR1 and CDR2 sequences are MNHEY and SMNVEV (reference sequence). Losses at the gene ends were 3 bases for V and 6 bases for J; bases not matched to a gene: 8. The chain's CDR3 is CASSFGTGGMRAEAFF. The CDR3 region has the DNA TGTGCCAGCAGTTTTGGGACAGGGGGCATGAGGGCTGAAGCTTTCTTT.

This clone was seen a few times. V is TRBV7-9 and J is TRBJ1-3, with TRBD1 matching 8 bases. Losses at the gene ends were 6 bases for V and 3 bases for J; bases not matched to a gene: 16. The CDR3 contains 18 residues. Germline CDR1 reads SEHNR; CDR2 reads FQNEAQ (reference sequence). The DNA for the CDR3 is TGTGCCAGCAGTGACACCCTCCTGACAGGGGCAAATGGAAACACCATATATTTT. Protein product: CASSDTLLTGANGNTIYF.

The chain recombines TRBV7-2 with TRBJ2-5; 7 nucleotides align to TRBD2. The CDR3 is made up of 15 amino acids. CDR1 SGHTA and CDR2 FQGNSA come from the germline V gene. The V gene end was trimmed by 5 bases and the J gene end by 5 bases; junction bases not matched to a gene: 11. CDR3 region: CASSPDGRAEETQYF. CDR3 nucleotides: TGTGCCAGCAGCCCCGATGGGAGGGCCGAGGAGACCCAGTACTTC.

Concerning this clone: A read error may produce the germline difference seen at one junction end. This chain links TRBV6-5 with TRBJ2-5; 14 bases align to TRBD2. This CDR3 has 13 residues. CDR1 MNHEY and CDR2 SVGAGI come from the germline V gene. The CDR3 DNA reads as TGTGCCAGCGGGGAACCCGGGACTAGCGGGGGACACTTC. Its protein product is CASGEPGTSGGHF.

In DNA, the CDR3 is TGTGCCAGCAGTTACTCGCGGGGGAACACAGATACGCAGTATTTT. It codes for CASSYSRGNTDTQYF. The V and J genes are TRBV6-5 and TRBJ2-3; 7 nucleotides match TRBD2. There are 15 residues in the CDR3. Germline CDR1 and CDR2: MNHEY and SVGAGI. Unmatched junction bases numbered 2, after V lost 0 bases and J lost 2 bases.

CDR3 loop: CAISPRDSVYEQYF. The CDR3 DNA is TGTGCCATCAGCCCCCGGGACTCTGTCTACGAGCAGTACTTC. The V call is TRBV10-3, the J call TRBJ2-7, with D possibly TRBD2 on 6 matching bases. There are 14 residues in the CDR3. Germline V CDR1 and CDR2: ENHRY, SYGVKD. V lost 6 bases to trimming and J lost 3 bases, with 15 bases between them.

This chain links TRBV10-3 with TRBJ2-3; maybe TRBD2 (6 bases). V lost 4 bases to trimming and J lost 0 bases, with 8 bases between them. This CDR3 comprises 14 residues. Germline V gives CDR1 ENHRY, CDR2 SYGVKD. CDR3: CAISGGDSTDTQYF. CDR3 sequence (DNA): TGTGCCATCAGTGGCGGGGACAGCACAGATACGCAGTATTTT.

The chain carries TRBV7-2 and TRBJ1-2, with D possibly TRBD1 on 5 matching bases. The CDR3 extends over 14 amino acids. Between the trimmed V and J ends, which lost 4 bases and 4 bases, there was a span of 13 bases. Germline V lookup: CDR1 SGHTA, CDR2 FQGNSA. CDR3 protein: CASSSMEGVYGYTF. Here the CDR3 DNA reads TGTGCCAGCAGCTCCATGGAAGGGGTCTATGGCTACACCTTC.

The genes are TRBV18 and TRBJ1-4, with 7 bases lining up with TRBD1. V shed 1 base and J 7 bases; nucleotides not matched to a gene: 9. The CDR3 is 16 amino acids. Germline V gives CDR1 KGHSH, CDR2 LQKENI. The CDR3 loop reads CASSPQGAGDGEKLFF. CDR3 coding DNA: TGTGCCAGCTCACCACAGGGGGCCGGGGATGGTGAAAAACTGTTTTTT.